There are a few counts of the clone carrying this T cell receptor beta chain. Its antigen is currently unknown. Germline V gives CDR1 LNHNV, CDR2 YYDKDF (reference sequence). Between the trimmed V and J ends, which lost 2 bases and 5 bases, there was a span of 9 bases. This CDR3 has 13 residues. This record comes from a study of beta chain features in type 1 diabetes. Study-level results: VDJ junctions from patients with type 1 diabetes contained fewer insertions and more deletions. All four CD4+ subsets of Type 1 diabetes patients contained TCRB CDR3s that were moderately but significantly shorter.

Sequenced material consisted of expressed TCRB transcripts (all of the isolated RNA was reverse transcribed). Measured with immunoSEQ multiplex PCR; TCRdb has only the in-frame clones, and not every one. The table has approximately 250,000 clones, approximately 16% seen once. Sequencing input: naive CD4+ T cells from blood. This chain joins TRBV15 and TRBJ2-5; no firm D call. The receptor was isolated from a young man with type 1 diabetes. The CDR3 DNA reads as TGTGCCACCAGCAGACCGGATGTGGAGACCCAGTACTTC. The encoded protein is CATSRPDVETQYF. Together with reference TRBV15 and TRBJ2-5, the CDR3 gives the full variable domain: DAMVIQNPRYQVTQFGKPVTLSCSQTLNHNVMYWYQQKSSQAPKLLFHYYDKDFNNEADTPDNFQSRRPNTSFCFLDIRSPGLGDTAMYLCATSRPDVETQYFGPGTRLLVL.